Shown below are 5 T cell receptor beta chains from a single sample sequenced in a study of T cells in Graves' hyperthyroidism and ophthalmopathy. It was RNA transcripts that yielded the amplified TCR beta CDR3 regions. The HTBI set primed first-round TCR CDR3 RT-PCR. TCRdb recomputed calls from the multiplex PCR reads with MiXCR, one row per CDR3 protein. The table has 540,000 or so distinct CDR3 sequences, 15% to 18% seen once. Sequenced input: blood. These receptors were collected from a woman younger than 45 with Graves' hyperthyroidism.

This clonotype appeared many times. J is TRBJ2-7 and V is TRBV7-2; D possibly corresponds to TRBD2 (5 bases). Germline V gene sequence: CDR1 SGHTA, CDR2 FQGNSA. This CDR3 spans 14 amino acids. Trimming cost V 5 bases and J 2 bases, with 13 bases left between them. CDR3 nucleotide sequence: TGTGCCAGCAGCCAGACGACTATTACCTACGAGCAGTACTTC. Translating gives CASSQTTITYEQYF.

The chain combines TRBV5-5 with TRBJ2-7; the D gene could be TRBD1 or TRBD2 (5 bases each). This CDR3 region has 14 residues. Germline CDR1 and CDR2: SGHKS and YYEKEE (reference sequence). Trimming shortened V by 1 base and J by 5 bases, and 13 bases separated the two germline ends. The CDR3 protein is CASSLRDLLDEQYF. The CDR3, as DNA: TGTGCCAGCAGCTTGAGGGACCTCCTAGACGAGCAGTACTTC.

The V and J genes are TRBV6-1 and TRBJ1-2, with TRBD1 matching 12 bases. V gave up 5 bases and J gave up 8 bases; unmatched junction bases: 9. Germline V gene sequence: CDR1 MNHNS, CDR2 SASEGT. The CDR3 contains 15 residues. Here the CDR3 reads CASSHRDRGLRGYTF. CDR3 nucleotide sequence: TGTGCCAGCAGTCACCGGGACAGGGGGCTTCGGGGCTACACCTTC.

The chain couples TRBV20-1 to TRBJ2-1, with TRBD2 identical over 9 bases. Germline lookup yields CDR1 DFQATT and CDR2 SNEGSKA (reference sequence). Trimming at V came to 1 base and at J to 0 bases, leaving 10 bases not matched to a gene. This CDR3 region has 18 residues. In DNA, the CDR3 is TGCAGTGCTAGAGGTGCTAGCGGGGTCTCGAGCTCCTACAATGAGCAGTTCTTC. This encodes CSARGASGVSSSYNEQFF.

This clonotype came up many times. The chain combines TRBV2 with TRBJ1-1; 7 bases map to TRBD1. V lost 8 bases to trimming and J lost 3 bases; unmatched junction nucleotides: 6. Germline V lookup: CDR1 SNHLY, CDR2 FYNNEI. This CDR3 region has 13 residues. DNA of the CDR3: TGTGCCAGCGGGGACAGCTTATACACTGAAGCTTTCTTT. This gives the protein CASGDSLYTEAFF.